The rows below give T cell receptor beta chains drawn from one sample of a study of shared clonotypes between healthy human individuals. The data were produced by immunoSEQ multiplex PCR, yet TCRdb's version contains in-frame clones alone and is incomplete. This sample yields roughly 1,500,000 clones, of which 95% to 99% are seen a single time; around 0.47% belongs to the top ten. Material for sequencing was naive CD4+ T cells sorted from blood. Receptors originate from a man aged 25-40 years in good health. Each CDR3 is given with its conserved first and last residue. The D gene is left open where the match is weak. Only part of the rows carry a size: once, few, many, or a class if the clone is expanded.

V	D	J	size	DNA	CDR3
TRBV18	.	TRBJ2-7	.	TGTGCCAGCTCACCACCTGGTAACTACGAGCAGTACTTC	CASSPPGNYEQYF
TRBV10-3	TRBD1	TRBJ1-2	.	TGTGCCTCCACGTGGGAACGACAGGGTGCTGGCTACACCTTC	CASTWERQGAGYTF
TRBV18	.	TRBJ2-1	.	TGTGCCAGCTCACTTCTCCGGACGGAGAGCTCCTACAATGAGCAGTTCTTC	CASSLLRTESSYNEQFF
TRBV18	.	TRBJ2-3	.	TGTGCCAGCTCACCAATGGCAGGGAGCGCAGATACGCAGTATTTT	CASSPMAGSADTQYF
TRBV11-2	.	TRBJ2-2	.	TGTGCCAGCAGCTTCCGACCAGTAACAGGGGAGCTGTTTTTT	CASSFRPVTGELFF
TRBV5-1	TRBD2	TRBJ2-3	.	TGCGCCAGCAGCTCGGGACTAGCGGGCCCAGATACGCAGTATTTT	CASSSGLAGPDTQYF
TRBV19	TRBD1	TRBJ2-1	once	TGTGCCAGTAGTACCCCAGGACAGGGCGGGGTGCAGTTCTTC	CASSTPGQGGVQFF
TRBV27	.	TRBJ2-1	.	TGTGCCAGCAGGTATTCGCGGCTCTACAATGAGCAGTTCTTC	CASRYSRLYNEQFF
TRBV2	.	TRBJ2-4	.	TGTGCCAGCAGCTGGGACGGTGAAAACATTCAGTACTTC	CASSWDGENIQYF
TRBV18	.	TRBJ1-4	.	TGTGCCAGCACGCGGGACGGCGCAACTAATGAAAAACTGTTTTTT	CASTRDGATNEKLFF
TRBV5-1	.	TRBJ1-1	.	TGCGCCAGCAGCTTGGCCCCGGTCGGGCAGGCTGAAGCTTTCTTT	CASSLAPVGQAEAFF
TRBV7-2	.	TRBJ1-1	.	TGTGCCAGCACCCGGAGGGGGGGGTCCGCTTTCTTT	CASTRRGGSAFF
TRBV19	TRBD1	TRBJ1-5	.	TGTGCCAGTCGGACAGGGTCTCAGCCCCAGCATTTT	CASRTGSQPQHF
TRBV29-1	.	TRBJ2-3	.	TGCAGCGTTGGCCCCGGCCCTTGGGCACACACAGATACGCAGTATTTT	CSVGPGPWAHTDTQYF
TRBV28	.	TRBJ1-5	once	TGTGCCAGCAGGGGAGGGGGGCATAGCAATCAGCCCCAGCATTTT	CASRGGGHSNQPQHF